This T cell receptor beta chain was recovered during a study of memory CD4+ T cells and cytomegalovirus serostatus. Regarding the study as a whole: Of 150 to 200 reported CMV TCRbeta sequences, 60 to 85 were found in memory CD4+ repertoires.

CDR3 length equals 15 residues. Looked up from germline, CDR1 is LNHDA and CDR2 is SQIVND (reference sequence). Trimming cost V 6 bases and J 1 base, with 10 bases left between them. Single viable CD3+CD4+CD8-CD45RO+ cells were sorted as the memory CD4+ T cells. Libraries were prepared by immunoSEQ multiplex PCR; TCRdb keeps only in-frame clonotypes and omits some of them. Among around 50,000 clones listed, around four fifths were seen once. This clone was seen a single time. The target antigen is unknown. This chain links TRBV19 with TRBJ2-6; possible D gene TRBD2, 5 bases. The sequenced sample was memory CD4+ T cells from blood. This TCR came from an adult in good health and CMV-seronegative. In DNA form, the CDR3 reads TGTGCCAGTAGCCTATCGGGGTCTGGGGCCAACGTCCTGACTTTC. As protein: CASSLSGSGANVLTF.